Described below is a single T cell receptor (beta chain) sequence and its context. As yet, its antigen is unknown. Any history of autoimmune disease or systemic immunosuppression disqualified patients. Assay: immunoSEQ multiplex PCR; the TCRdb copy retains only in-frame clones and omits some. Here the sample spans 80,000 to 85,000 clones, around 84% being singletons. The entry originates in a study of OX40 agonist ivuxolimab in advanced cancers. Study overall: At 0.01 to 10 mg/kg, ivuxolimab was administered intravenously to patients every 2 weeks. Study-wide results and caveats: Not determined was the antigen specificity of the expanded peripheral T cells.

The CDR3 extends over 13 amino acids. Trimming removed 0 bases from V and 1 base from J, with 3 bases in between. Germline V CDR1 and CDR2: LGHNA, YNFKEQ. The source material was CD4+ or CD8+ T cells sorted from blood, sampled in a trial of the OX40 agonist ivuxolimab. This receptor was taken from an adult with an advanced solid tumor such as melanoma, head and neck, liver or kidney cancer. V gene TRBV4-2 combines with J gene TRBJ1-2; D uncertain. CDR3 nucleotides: TGTGCCAGCAGCCAAGAAAATAACTATGGCTACACCTTC. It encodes CASSQENNYGYTF.